One and the same sample provided the 15 T cell receptor beta chains below, sequenced in a study of T cells in Graves' hyperthyroidism and ophthalmopathy. Using RNA transcripts as the source, TCR beta CDR3 regions were amplified. With the HTBI primer set, the TCR CDR3 went through a first round of RT-PCR. Each CDR3 protein gets one entry after TCRdb re-called the multiplex PCR reads with MiXCR. The sample consists of approximately 870,000 distinct CDR3 sequences, roughly 40% of them appearing once. Sample: blood. All receptors derive from a man younger than 35 with Graves' hyperthyroidism.

This clonotype was picked up a small number of times. The J gene is TRBJ2-2, the V gene TRBV29-1; 10 nucleotides align to TRBD1. From germline, CDR1 is SQVTM and CDR2 ANQGSEA. V was pared by 3 bases and J by 7 bases, with 8 bases of the junction left unmatched. This CDR3 has 15 amino acids. CDR3 region: CSVEAGQGVIGELFF. The CDR3 coding sequence is TGCAGCGTTGAGGCAGGACAGGGGGTTATCGGGGAGCTGTTTTTT.

This clonotype showed up many times. The CDR3 here is CATGQGDQPQHF. CDR3 DNA sequence: TGTGCCACTGGACAGGGTGATCAGCCCCAGCATTTT. The J gene is TRBJ1-5, the V gene TRBV6-5; 8 bases are shared with TRBD1. The germline gives CDR1 MNHEY, CDR2 SVGAGI. V lost 10 bases and J lost 5; bases outside the gene matches: 4. This CDR3 region has 12 residues.

This rearrangement joins TRBV4-1 to TRBJ1-1, with a tentative D call TRBD1 (5 bases). CDR1 MGHRA and CDR2 YSYEKL come from the germline V gene. Trimming took 2 bases from V and 1 from J, leaving 17 bases between them. This CDR3 is built from 17 residues. The CDR3 DNA follows: TGCGCCAGCAGCCAATTCCTTAGGGGTCAGCCGAACACTGAAGCTTTCTTT. This gives the protein CASSQFLRGQPNTEAFF.

This sequence joins TRBV4-2 and TRBJ1-1; 9 bases fit TRBD1. CDR3 length: 17 amino acids. The germline V gene encodes CDR1 LGHNA and CDR2 YNFKEQ. J was trimmed by 5 bases and V by 1 base; bases with no gene match: 11. The chain's CDR3 is CASSQGYPGTGRTEAFF. The CDR3 DNA follows: TGTGCCAGCAGCCAAGGTTACCCCGGGACAGGGAGGACTGAAGCTTTCTTT.

V is TRBV2 and J is TRBJ2-2; tentative D call: TRBD2 (5 bases). The V and J ends lost 0 bases and 0 bases respectively, with 26 bases between them. CDR1 and CDR2 (germline): SNHLY, FYNNEI. This CDR3 spans 22 amino acids. The chain's CDR3 is CASSEAPHFPGRLQANTGELFF. CDR3 DNA: TGTGCCAGCAGTGAAGCCCCCCATTTTCCGGGCCGACTACAAGCGAACACCGGGGAGCTGTTTTTT.

This clonotype appeared many times. The rearrangement uses TRBV7-3 and TRBJ2-2; D gene ambiguous. The CDR3 is 14 amino acids. Trimming took off 5 bases at V and 1 base at J, with 8 bases between the two ends. From germline, CDR1 is SGHTA and CDR2 FQGTGA. CDR3 sequence reads: CASSRHGNTGELFF. The CDR3 coding sequence is TGTGCCAGCAGCCGTCACGGGAACACCGGGGAGCTGTTTTTT.

In its sample, this clonotype was seen many times. The rearrangement uses TRBV2 and TRBJ1-4; no definite D call. Trimming left V 3 bases short and J 7 bases short, with 3 bases between. The germline CDR1 and CDR2 sequences are SNHLY and FYNNEI. This CDR3 is 11 amino acids long. CDR3 sequence: CASSDAEKLFF. The CDR3 coding sequence is TGTGCCAGCAGTGACGCTGAAAAACTGTTTTTT.

The rearrangement joins TRBV7-9 to TRBJ2-7; 7 positions match TRBD1. This CDR3 spans 14 amino acids. From germline, CDR1 is SEHNR and CDR2 FQNEAQ (reference sequence). The V and J ends lost 4 bases and 6 bases, in that order; junction bases with no gene match: 9. The CDR3 here is CASSSPGQLSEQYF. The CDR3 DNA is TGTGCCAGCAGCTCACCGGGACAGCTTTCCGAGCAGTACTTC.

The chain recombines TRBV6-6 with TRBJ2-7, with a possible D match to TRBD1 (6 bases). The CDR3 has 11 residues. Germline V lookup: CDR1 MNHNY, CDR2 SVGAGI (reference sequence). The CDR3 sequence is CAVGQTGEQYF. CDR3 nucleotide sequence: TGTGCTGTCGGACAGACTGGGGAGCAGTACTTC.

Ten or more counts support this clonotype. The V and J genes are TRBV19 and TRBJ1-3; D gene ambiguous. The ends were cut back, 10 bases at V and 0 bases at J, with 10 bases in the middle. The CDR3 consists of 13 residues. CDR1 and CDR2 from the germline V gene are LNHDA and SQIVND (reference sequence). The CDR3 loop is CATLAVSGNTIYF. The CDR3 nucleotides read TGTGCCACTTTAGCGGTCTCTGGAAACACCATATATTTT.

This clonotype was observed many times. The V gene is TRBV15, the J gene TRBJ2-5, with unresolved D. Trimming stripped 2 bases from V and 5 bases from J, with 12 bases between. The germline V gene has CDR1 LNHNV and CDR2 YYDKDF (reference sequence). The CDR3 has 14 residues. For the CDR3, the DNA is TGTGCCACCAGCAGACCGGCCCAGAGGGAGACCCAGTACTTC. Encoded protein: CATSRPAQRETQYF.

The V call is TRBV27, the J call TRBJ1-1, with TRBD1 identical over 8 bases. V dropped 5 bases and J dropped 11; count of bases not matched to a gene: 7. Germline V CDR1 and CDR2: MNHEY, SMNVEV (reference sequence). CDR3 length: 12 amino acids. The CDR3 sequence is CASSPRGLVAFF. The CDR3 nucleotides are TGTGCCAGCAGTCCCAGGGGGCTCGTGGCTTTCTTT.

This clonotype was detected a few times. The V and J genes are TRBV6-5 and TRBJ2-7; 8 bases map to TRBD1. Trimming removed 5 bases from V and 5 bases from J; junction bases left unmatched: 5. Per the germline V gene, CDR1 is MNHEY and CDR2 is SVGAGI. The CDR3 spans 13 residues. CDR3 protein: CASSTWTGNEQYF. Here the CDR3 DNA reads TGTGCCAGCAGTACCTGGACAGGGAACGAGCAGTACTTC.

This clonotype was seen many times. The V gene is TRBV24-1, the J gene TRBJ2-5; no firm D call. Trimming cost V 3 bases and J 2 bases, with 12 bases left between them. Germline V lookup: CDR1 KGHDR, CDR2 SFDVKD. The length of the CDR3 is 15 residues. The CDR3 sequence is CATSDLADQQETQYF. The CDR3 bases are TGTGCCACCAGTGATCTTGCGGACCAACAAGAGACCCAGTACTTC.

V is TRBV7-8 and J is TRBJ1-1, with D hard to call. The CDR3 runs 15 residues. Germline V gene sequence: CDR1 SGHVS, CDR2 FQNEAQ. V dropped 5 bases and J dropped 0 bases, with 13 bases sitting between them. This CDR3 is CASSAPASMNTEAFF. The CDR3 coding sequence is TGTGCCAGCAGCGCCCCTGCAAGCATGAACACTGAAGCTTTCTTT.